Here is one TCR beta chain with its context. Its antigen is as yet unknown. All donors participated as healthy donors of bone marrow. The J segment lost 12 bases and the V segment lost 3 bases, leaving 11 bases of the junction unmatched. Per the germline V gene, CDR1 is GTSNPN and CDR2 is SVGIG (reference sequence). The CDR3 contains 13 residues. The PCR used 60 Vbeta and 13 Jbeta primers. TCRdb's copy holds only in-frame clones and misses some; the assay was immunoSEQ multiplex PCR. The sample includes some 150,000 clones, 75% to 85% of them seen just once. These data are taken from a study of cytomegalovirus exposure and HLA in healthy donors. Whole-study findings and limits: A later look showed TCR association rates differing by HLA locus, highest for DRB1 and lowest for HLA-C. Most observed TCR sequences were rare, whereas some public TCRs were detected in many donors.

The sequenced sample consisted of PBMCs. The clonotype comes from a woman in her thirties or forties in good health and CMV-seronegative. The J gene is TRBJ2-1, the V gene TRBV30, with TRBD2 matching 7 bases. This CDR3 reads CAWSSGDQGWQFF. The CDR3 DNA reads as TGTGCCTGGAGCAGCGGGGACCAAGGGTGGCAGTTCTTC.